A selection of T cell receptor beta chains follows, all from one sample in a study of blood T cell repertoires in COVID-19. Produced via immunoSEQ multiplex PCR; TCRdb's table is partial and in-frame only. The table shows approximately 140,000 clones, with 86% occurring only once. Sequencing input: PBMCs or T cells enriched from blood (not recorded which). The receptors were sampled from a woman aged 45-65 years who had recovered from COVID-19. Each CDR3 is given with its conserved first and last residue. The order of the fields is CDR3 protein, CDR3 DNA, J gene, D gene, clone size, V gene. A D gene is named only where the DNA matches it firmly. Clone size, where shown, is once, few, many, or a class for clones that have expanded.

cdr3_aa: CASSFSPNTEAFF; cdr3_nt: TGTGCCAGCAGCTTCAGTCCAAACACTGAAGCTTTCTTT; j_call: TRBJ1-1; d_call: NA; clone_size: NA; v_call: TRBV7-9
cdr3_aa: CASSPGLAEQYF; cdr3_nt: TGTGCCAGCAGCCCCGGACTAGCGGAGCAGTATTTT; j_call: TRBJ2-3; d_call: TRBD2; clone_size: NA; v_call: TRBV5-4
cdr3_aa: CASSELAGGPGELFF; cdr3_nt: TGTGCCAGCAGTGAACTAGCGGGGGGGCCCGGGGAGCTGTTTTTT; j_call: TRBJ2-2; d_call: TRBD2; clone_size: NA; v_call: TRBV6-1
cdr3_aa: CASSDPVGRAFF; cdr3_nt: TGTGCCAGCAGTGACCCGGTGGGGCGGGCTTTCTTT; j_call: TRBJ1-1; d_call: NA; clone_size: NA; v_call: TRBV6-4
cdr3_aa: CASSRGTANTEAFF; cdr3_nt: TGCGCCAGCAGCCGGGGGACAGCGAACACTGAAGCTTTCTTT; j_call: TRBJ1-1; d_call: TRBD1; clone_size: NA; v_call: TRBV4-1
cdr3_aa: CASSPERLTGYYGYTF; cdr3_nt: TGTGCCAGCTCACCCGAAAGGCTAACAGGGTACTATGGCTACACCTTC; j_call: TRBJ1-2; d_call: NA; clone_size: NA; v_call: TRBV18
cdr3_aa: CASSPGTGSYEQYF; cdr3_nt: TGCGCCAGCAGCCCAGGGACAGGATCCTACGAGCAGTACTTC; j_call: TRBJ2-7; d_call: TRBD1; clone_size: NA; v_call: TRBV5-1
cdr3_aa: CASSRVDRASYEQYF; cdr3_nt: TGTGCCAGTAGTAGAGTGGACAGGGCCTCCTACGAGCAGTACTTC; j_call: TRBJ2-7; d_call: TRBD1; clone_size: NA; v_call: TRBV19
cdr3_aa: CASRINRGYEQYF; cdr3_nt: TGTGCCAGCAGGATCAACAGGGGCTACGAGCAGTACTTC; j_call: TRBJ2-7; d_call: TRBD1; clone_size: NA; v_call: TRBV6-5
cdr3_aa: CASSRFGQGRETQYF; cdr3_nt: TGCGCCAGCAGCCGCTTCGGACAGGGGAGGGAGACCCAGTACTTC; j_call: TRBJ2-5; d_call: TRBD1; clone_size: NA; v_call: TRBV4-3
cdr3_aa: CASSYWTVNIDNEQFF; cdr3_nt: TGTGCCAGCAGCTACTGGACAGTAAATATAGACAATGAGCAGTTCTTC; j_call: TRBJ2-1; d_call: NA; clone_size: NA; v_call: TRBV3-1/TRBV3-2
cdr3_aa: CASSEGGRGRGNTIYF; cdr3_nt: TGTGCCAGCAGTGAAGGCGGAAGGGGCCGCGGAAACACCATATATTTT; j_call: TRBJ1-3; d_call: NA; clone_size: NA; v_call: TRBV25-1
cdr3_aa: CASSPPLRLAGYQETQYF; cdr3_nt: TGTGCCAGCAGCCCCCCGTTGCGACTAGCGGGGTACCAAGAGACCCAGTACTTC; j_call: TRBJ2-5; d_call: TRBD2; clone_size: NA; v_call: TRBV7-8
cdr3_aa: CSASRSGLAGGKYEQYF; cdr3_nt: TGCAGTGCTAGTCGGTCCGGACTAGCGGGGGGGAAATACGAGCAGTACTTC; j_call: TRBJ2-7; d_call: TRBD2; clone_size: NA; v_call: TRBV20-1
cdr3_aa: CASSEDPGLEQFF; cdr3_nt: TGTGCCAGCAGTGAAGACCCAGGGTTAGAGCAGTTCTTC; j_call: TRBJ2-1; d_call: NA; clone_size: NA; v_call: TRBV27
cdr3_aa: CASSPGGSRSYEQYF; cdr3_nt: TGTGCCAGCAGCCCAGGGGGTTCGCGGTCCTACGAGCAGTACTTC; j_call: TRBJ2-7; d_call: TRBD1; clone_size: NA; v_call: TRBV11-3
cdr3_aa: CASHDRGPNQPQHF; cdr3_nt: TGTGCCAGCCACGACAGGGGCCCCAATCAGCCCCAGCATTTT; j_call: TRBJ1-5; d_call: TRBD1; clone_size: NA; v_call: TRBV19
cdr3_aa: CASSDPIDTQYF; cdr3_nt: TGTGCCAGCAGTGATCCCATAGATACGCAGTATTTT; j_call: TRBJ2-3; d_call: NA; clone_size: NA; v_call: TRBV2
cdr3_aa: CASSQVSRGPEMRDEKLFF; cdr3_nt: TGCGCCAGCAGCCAAGTCTCCCGGGGTCCAGAGATGCGAGATGAAAAACTGTTTTTT; j_call: TRBJ1-4; d_call: NA; clone_size: NA; v_call: TRBV4-3
cdr3_aa: CASSLDQARQDTQYF; cdr3_nt: TGTGCCAGCAGCTTAGACCAGGCCCGGCAAGATACGCAGTATTTT; j_call: TRBJ2-3; d_call: NA; clone_size: NA; v_call: TRBV11-3
cdr3_aa: CASSLAGTASYEQYF; cdr3_nt: TGTGCCAGTAGCCTCGCCGGGACAGCAAGCTACGAGCAGTACTTC; j_call: TRBJ2-7; d_call: TRBD1; clone_size: NA; v_call: TRBV19
cdr3_aa: CASSPGISSYNEQFF; cdr3_nt: TGTGCCAGCAGCCCCGGTATTAGCTCCTACAATGAGCAGTTCTTC; j_call: TRBJ2-1; d_call: NA; clone_size: few; v_call: TRBV7-9
cdr3_aa: CASSSPGQPYEQYF; cdr3_nt: TGCGCCAGCAGCTCGCCGGGACAGCCCTACGAGCAGTACTTC; j_call: TRBJ2-7; d_call: TRBD1; clone_size: NA; v_call: TRBV5-1
cdr3_aa: CASSYSRHAGTDTQYF; cdr3_nt: TGTGCCAGCAGTTACTCGAGGCATGCGGGCACAGATACGCAGTATTTT; j_call: TRBJ2-3; d_call: NA; clone_size: NA; v_call: TRBV6-5
cdr3_aa: CASSSREEAANEQFF; cdr3_nt: TGTGCCAGCAGCTCTAGGGAGGAGGCTGCCAATGAGCAGTTCTTC; j_call: TRBJ2-1; d_call: NA; clone_size: NA; v_call: TRBV13
cdr3_aa: CASSAGQGAGANVLTF; cdr3_nt: TGTGCCAGCAGTGCTGGACAGGGGGCTGGGGCCAACGTCCTGACTTTC; j_call: TRBJ2-6; d_call: TRBD1; clone_size: NA; v_call: TRBV6-4
cdr3_aa: CASRPGAAETQYF; cdr3_nt: TGTGCCAGCAGGCCTGGGGCAGCGGAGACCCAGTACTTC; j_call: TRBJ2-5; d_call: NA; clone_size: NA; v_call: TRBV11-2
cdr3_aa: CASSHGGVSGGQETQYF; cdr3_nt: TGTGCCAGCAGCCACGGTGGGGTTAGCGGGGGACAGGAGACCCAGTACTTC; j_call: TRBJ2-5; d_call: TRBD2; clone_size: once; v_call: TRBV7-6
cdr3_aa: CASTSRSSYNSPLHF; cdr3_nt: TGTGCCAGCACCTCCCGGAGCTCCTATAATTCACCCCTCCACTTT; j_call: TRBJ1-6; d_call: NA; clone_size: once; v_call: TRBV2
cdr3_aa: CAWSGFRDKVFF; cdr3_nt: TGTGCCTGGAGTGGATTCCGGGACAAGGTGTTTTTT; j_call: TRBJ1-4; d_call: NA; clone_size: once; v_call: TRBV30
cdr3_aa: CASSSFGQGASDNSPLHF; cdr3_nt: TGCGCCAGCAGCTCCTTCGGACAGGGGGCTTCGGATAATTCACCCCTCCACTTT; j_call: TRBJ1-6; d_call: TRBD1; clone_size: NA; v_call: TRBV5-1
cdr3_aa: CASNLGQGYGYTF; cdr3_nt: TGTGCCAGCAACCTCGGACAGGGCTATGGCTACACCTTC; j_call: TRBJ1-2; d_call: TRBD1; clone_size: NA; v_call: TRBV3-1/TRBV3-2
cdr3_aa: CASSYKAVEKLFF; cdr3_nt: TGTGCCAGCAGTTACAAGGCGGTTGAAAAACTGTTTTTT; j_call: TRBJ1-4; d_call: NA; clone_size: NA; v_call: TRBV6-2/TRBV6-3
cdr3_aa: CASNGGARGYTF; cdr3_nt: TGTGCCAGCAACGGGGGGGCGAGGGGCTACACCTTC; j_call: TRBJ1-2; d_call: NA; clone_size: once; v_call: TRBV12-3/TRBV12-4
cdr3_aa: CASTHRGGYYGYTF; cdr3_nt: TGTGCCAGCACCCACCGGGGGGGGTACTATGGCTACACCTTC; j_call: TRBJ1-2; d_call: NA; clone_size: NA; v_call: TRBV7-2
cdr3_aa: CASSLRTGGSDEQFF; cdr3_nt: TGTGCCAGCAGCCTTAGGACAGGGGGCTCGGATGAGCAGTTCTTC; j_call: TRBJ2-1; d_call: TRBD1; clone_size: NA; v_call: TRBV3-1/TRBV3-2
cdr3_aa: CASSEWRQSTGELFF; cdr3_nt: TGTGCCAGCAGTGAGTGGCGACAGTCCACCGGGGAGCTGTTTTTT; j_call: TRBJ2-2; d_call: NA; clone_size: NA; v_call: TRBV6-1
cdr3_aa: CASSQGSGVREKLFF; cdr3_nt: TGTGCCAGCAGCCAAGGTTCAGGTGTTAGGGAAAAACTGTTTTTT; j_call: TRBJ1-4; d_call: NA; clone_size: NA; v_call: TRBV3-1/TRBV3-2
cdr3_aa: CASSSGHNNNSPLHF; cdr3_nt: TGTGCCAGCAGCTCAGGACACAATAATAATTCACCCCTCCACTTT; j_call: TRBJ1-6; d_call: NA; clone_size: NA; v_call: TRBV5-8
cdr3_aa: CASSDGGSNQPQHF; cdr3_nt: TGTGCCAGCAGCGACGGCGGGAGCAATCAGCCCCAGCATTTT; j_call: TRBJ1-5; d_call: NA; clone_size: NA; v_call: TRBV9
cdr3_aa: CASRETGLSYNEQFF; cdr3_nt: TGCGCCAGCAGGGAGACAGGCCTCTCCTACAATGAGCAGTTCTTC; j_call: TRBJ2-1; d_call: NA; clone_size: NA; v_call: TRBV5-1
cdr3_aa: CASSAGDGHYGYTF; cdr3_nt: TGCGCCAGCAGCGCGGGGGACGGCCACTATGGCTACACCTTC; j_call: TRBJ1-2; d_call: NA; clone_size: NA; v_call: TRBV5-1
cdr3_aa: CATLRWGDTEAFF; cdr3_nt: TGCGCCACCCTGAGATGGGGGGACACTGAAGCTTTCTTT; j_call: TRBJ1-1; d_call: NA; clone_size: NA; v_call: TRBV23-1
cdr3_aa: CASRGANTDTQYF; cdr3_nt: TGTGCCAGCAGAGGAGCAAACACAGATACGCAGTATTTT; j_call: TRBJ2-3; d_call: NA; clone_size: NA; v_call: TRBV13
cdr3_aa: CASSQVAGSYEQYF; cdr3_nt: TGCGCCAGCAGCCAAGTGGCGGGATCCTACGAGCAGTACTTC; j_call: TRBJ2-7; d_call: NA; clone_size: NA; v_call: TRBV4-1
cdr3_aa: CASSLETGGNQPQHF; cdr3_nt: TGTGCCAGCAGCTTAGAGACAGGAGGCAATCAGCCCCAGCATTTT; j_call: TRBJ1-5; d_call: NA; clone_size: NA; v_call: TRBV11-2
cdr3_aa: CASSHSGVWAFF; cdr3_nt: TGTGCCAGCAGCCACTCCGGAGTTTGGGCTTTCTTT; j_call: TRBJ1-1; d_call: NA; clone_size: NA; v_call: TRBV3-1/TRBV3-2
cdr3_aa: CASSQNRDNQPQHF; cdr3_nt: TGCGCCAGCAGCCAGAACAGAGACAATCAGCCCCAGCATTTT; j_call: TRBJ1-5; d_call: NA; clone_size: NA; v_call: TRBV4-1
cdr3_aa: CASTPGGLGANVLTF; cdr3_nt: TGTGCCAGCACCCCAGGGGGGCTTGGGGCCAACGTCCTGACTTTC; j_call: TRBJ2-6; d_call: NA; clone_size: once; v_call: TRBV11-2
cdr3_aa: CASSLLQGAYEQYF; cdr3_nt: TGTGCCAGCAGCCTACTACAGGGGGCCTACGAGCAGTACTTC; j_call: TRBJ2-7; d_call: TRBD1; clone_size: NA; v_call: TRBV6-5
cdr3_aa: CASSPLAGSISYNEQFF; cdr3_nt: TGTGCCAGCAGCCCACTAGCGGGTTCGATCTCCTACAATGAGCAGTTCTTC; j_call: TRBJ2-1; d_call: TRBD2; clone_size: NA; v_call: TRBV6-2/TRBV6-3
cdr3_aa: CASSLAVSQPQHF; cdr3_nt: TGTGCCAGCAGCTTAGCTGTTAGCCAGCCCCAGCATTTT; j_call: TRBJ1-5; d_call: NA; clone_size: NA; v_call: TRBV7-2
cdr3_aa: CASSPGTGDQPQHF; cdr3_nt: TGTGCCAGCTCACCAGGGACAGGGGATCAGCCCCAGCATTTT; j_call: TRBJ1-5; d_call: TRBD1; clone_size: NA; v_call: TRBV18
cdr3_aa: CASSVAGTSNYEQYF; cdr3_nt: TGTGCCAGCAGCGTAGCCGGGACTTCCAACTACGAGCAGTACTTC; j_call: TRBJ2-7; d_call: NA; clone_size: NA; v_call: TRBV9
cdr3_aa: CASSRGRDRVYGYTF; cdr3_nt: TGTGCCAGCAGCCGGGGGAGGGACAGGGTCTATGGCTACACCTTC; j_call: TRBJ1-2; d_call: TRBD1; clone_size: NA; v_call: TRBV3-1/TRBV3-2